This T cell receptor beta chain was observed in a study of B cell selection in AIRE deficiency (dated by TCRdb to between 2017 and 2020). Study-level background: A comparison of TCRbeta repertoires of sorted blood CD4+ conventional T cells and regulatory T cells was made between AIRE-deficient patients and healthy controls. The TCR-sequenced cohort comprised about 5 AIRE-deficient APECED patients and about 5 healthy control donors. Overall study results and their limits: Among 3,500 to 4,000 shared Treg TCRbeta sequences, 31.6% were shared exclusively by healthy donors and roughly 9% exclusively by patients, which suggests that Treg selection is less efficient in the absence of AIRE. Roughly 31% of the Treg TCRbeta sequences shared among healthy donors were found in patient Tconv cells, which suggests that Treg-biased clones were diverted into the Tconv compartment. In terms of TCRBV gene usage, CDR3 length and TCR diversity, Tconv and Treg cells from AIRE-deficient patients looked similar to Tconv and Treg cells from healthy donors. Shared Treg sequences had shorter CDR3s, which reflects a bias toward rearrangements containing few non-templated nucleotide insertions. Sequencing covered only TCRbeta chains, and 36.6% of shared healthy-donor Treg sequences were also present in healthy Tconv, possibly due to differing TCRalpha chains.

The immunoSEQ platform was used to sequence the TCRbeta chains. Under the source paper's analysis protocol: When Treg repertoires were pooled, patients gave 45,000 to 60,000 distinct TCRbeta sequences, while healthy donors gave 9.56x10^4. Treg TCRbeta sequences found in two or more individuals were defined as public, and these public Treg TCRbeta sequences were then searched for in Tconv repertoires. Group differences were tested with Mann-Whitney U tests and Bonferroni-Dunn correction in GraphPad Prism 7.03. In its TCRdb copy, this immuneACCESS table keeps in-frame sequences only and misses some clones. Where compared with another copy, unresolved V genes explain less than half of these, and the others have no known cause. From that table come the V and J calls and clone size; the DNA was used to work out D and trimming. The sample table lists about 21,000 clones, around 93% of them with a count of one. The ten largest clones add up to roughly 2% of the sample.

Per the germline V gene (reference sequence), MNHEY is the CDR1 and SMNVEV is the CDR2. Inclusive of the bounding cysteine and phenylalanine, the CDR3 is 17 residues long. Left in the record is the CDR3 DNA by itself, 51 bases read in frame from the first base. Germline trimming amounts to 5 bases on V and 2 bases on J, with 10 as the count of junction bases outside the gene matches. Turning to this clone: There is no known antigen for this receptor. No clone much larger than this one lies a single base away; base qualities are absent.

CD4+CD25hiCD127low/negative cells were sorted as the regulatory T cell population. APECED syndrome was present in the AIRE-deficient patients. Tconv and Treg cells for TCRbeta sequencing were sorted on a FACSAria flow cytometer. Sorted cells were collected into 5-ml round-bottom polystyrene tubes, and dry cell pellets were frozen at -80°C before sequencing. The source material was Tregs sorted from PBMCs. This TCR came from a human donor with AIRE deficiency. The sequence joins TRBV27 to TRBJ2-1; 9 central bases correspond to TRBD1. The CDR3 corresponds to CASSLYRGQGAYNEQFF. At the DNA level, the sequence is TGTGCCAGCAGTCTATACAGGGGGCAGGGGGCCTACAATGAGCAGTTCTTC.